This is a list of T cell receptor beta chains from one sample in a study of blood T cell repertoires in COVID-19. TCRdb keeps only in-frame clones here, not all; method: immunoSEQ multiplex PCR. The sample has 30,000 to 40,000 clones, approximately 88% seen once. The specimen sequenced was peripheral blood. Receptor source: a human donor in a cohort sampled during active COVID-19. Each CDR3 is given without its conserved first and last residue.

>TRBV7-7
ASSQWTGLDTQY
>TRBV24-1
ATRSSGSGGSHSSQY
>TRBV27
ASSIIEGSRYNSPLH
>TRBV7-3
ASSKTSGLNNEQF
>TRBV5-1
ASSSSHSGDKPYEQY
>TRBV7-8
ASSFGLAESAAEQF
>TRBV7-9
ASSPQGQSEAF
>TRBV4-3
ASSQGPGEDQPQH
>TRBV29-1
SVGEPGELF
>TRBV6-6
ASSLQRNTEAF
>TRBV3-1/TRBV3-2
ASSLRDRELVGYGYT
>TRBV28
ASSRAGLVYNEQF
>TRBV5-1
ASSLGAGTRVSEQY
>TRBV27
ASTRSGTGNYNEQF
>TRBV30
AWSVRGQYNEQY
>TRBV27
ASSLFAGVSTGELF
>TRBV28
ASSFLEYGEQY
>TRBV19
ASNPRTGRDEQF
>TRBV7-2
ASSSGTARADTQY
>TRBV13
ASSRSGLAGGSEQF
>TRBV19
ASSEVRARTGELF
>TRBV5-1
ASSILLTGDGEDTQY
>TRBV11-2
ASSSLLGQWMTEQF
>TRBV5-5
ASSLVPPREKLF
>TRBV5-4
ASSGGLNEKLF
>TRBV5-4
ASSVGGGGRTDTQY
>TRBV6-5
ASSYPRGAGETQY
>TRBV23-1
ASRCSDSRNTEAF